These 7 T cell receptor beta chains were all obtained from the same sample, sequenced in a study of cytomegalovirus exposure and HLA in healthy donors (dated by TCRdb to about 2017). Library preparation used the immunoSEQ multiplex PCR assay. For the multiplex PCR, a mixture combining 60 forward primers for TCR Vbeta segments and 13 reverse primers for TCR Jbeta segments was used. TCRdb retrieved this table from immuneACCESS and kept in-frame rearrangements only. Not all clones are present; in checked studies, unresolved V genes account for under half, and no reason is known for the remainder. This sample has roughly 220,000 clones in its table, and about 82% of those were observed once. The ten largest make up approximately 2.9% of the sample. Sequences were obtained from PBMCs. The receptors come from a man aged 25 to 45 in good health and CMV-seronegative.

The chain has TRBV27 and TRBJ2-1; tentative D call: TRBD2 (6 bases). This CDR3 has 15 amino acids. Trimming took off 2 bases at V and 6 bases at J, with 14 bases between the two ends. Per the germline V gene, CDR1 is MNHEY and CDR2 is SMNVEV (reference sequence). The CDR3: CASSLVPLASNEQFF. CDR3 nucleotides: TGTGCCAGCAGTTTAGTCCCTCTAGCGAGCAATGAGCAGTTCTTC.

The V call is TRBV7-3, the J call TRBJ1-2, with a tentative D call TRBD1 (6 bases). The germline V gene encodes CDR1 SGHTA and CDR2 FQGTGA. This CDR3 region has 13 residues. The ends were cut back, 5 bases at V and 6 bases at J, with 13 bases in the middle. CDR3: CASSLQGRNGYTF. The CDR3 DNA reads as TGTGCCAGCAGCCTCCAGGGGAGAAATGGCTACACCTTC.

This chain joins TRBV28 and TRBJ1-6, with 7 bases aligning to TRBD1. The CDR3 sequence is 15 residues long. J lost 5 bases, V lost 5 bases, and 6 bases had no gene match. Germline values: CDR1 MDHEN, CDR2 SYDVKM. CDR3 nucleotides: TGTGCCAGCAGTCGCCTCGACAGGGATAATTCACCCCTCCACTTT. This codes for CASSRLDRDNSPLHF.

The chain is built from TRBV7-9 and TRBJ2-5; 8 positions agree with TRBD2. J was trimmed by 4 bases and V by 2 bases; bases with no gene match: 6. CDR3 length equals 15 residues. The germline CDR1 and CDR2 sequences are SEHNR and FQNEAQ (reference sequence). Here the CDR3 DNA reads TGTGCCAGCAGCTTACCGGCGGGGGGTGGAGAGACCCAGTACTTC. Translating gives CASSLPAGGGETQYF.

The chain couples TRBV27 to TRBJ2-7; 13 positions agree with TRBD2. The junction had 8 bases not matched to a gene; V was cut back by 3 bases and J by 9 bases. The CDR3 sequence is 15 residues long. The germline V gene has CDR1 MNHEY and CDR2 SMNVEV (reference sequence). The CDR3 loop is CASSLGLAGPWGQYF. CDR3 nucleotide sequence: TGTGCCAGCAGTTTGGGACTAGCGGGGCCCTGGGGGCAGTACTTC.

DNA for the CDR3: TGTGCCAGCAGTTTACGCGGGGGAACCTACGAGCAGTACTTC. As protein: CASSLRGGTYEQYF. The J gene is TRBJ2-7, the V gene TRBV27; 7 bases match TRBD2. Per the germline V gene, CDR1 is MNHEY and CDR2 is SMNVEV (reference sequence). The CDR3 extends over 14 amino acids. Trimming removed 2 bases from V and 2 bases from J; junction bases left unmatched: 3.

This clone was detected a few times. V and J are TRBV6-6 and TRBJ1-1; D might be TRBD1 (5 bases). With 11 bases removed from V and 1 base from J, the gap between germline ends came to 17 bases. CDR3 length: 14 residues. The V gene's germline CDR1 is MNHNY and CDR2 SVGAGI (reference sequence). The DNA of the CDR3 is TGTGCCTCGCGTGGCGGGGGGAGGAACACTGAAGCTTTCTTT. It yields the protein CASRGGGRNTEAFF.